The clone carrying this T cell receptor beta chain was picked up a small number of times. Antigen unknown. V lost 1 base and J 4 bases, leaving 14 bases between the germline ends. The CDR3 is made up of 16 amino acids. Germline loops: CDR1 LGHNA, CDR2 YNFKEQ. Purity exceeding 95% was reached by all sorted populations. Since all of the isolated RNA was reverse transcribed, expressed TCRB transcripts were what got sequenced. Method: immunoSEQ multiplex PCR; TCRdb's copy keeps in-frame clones and lacks some. Found here are approximately 260,000 clones, around 21% of them singletons; the top ten hold 0.025% to 0.035%. The record originates from a study of beta chain features in type 1 diabetes. Study-level points and caveats: Cells expressing TCR highly could be over-represented by cDNA sequencing. Type 1 diabetes patients had moderately but significantly shorter TCRB CDR3s in all four CD4+ subsets.

This TCR was sampled from a middle-aged woman with type 1 diabetes. This rearrangement joins TRBV4-2 to TRBJ1-5; no definite D call. The sample comprised naive CD4+ T cells from blood. In DNA, the CDR3 is TGTGCCAGCAGCCAAGTGGCTGGCAGTAATAATCAGCCCCAGCATTTT. This gives the protein CASSQVAGSNNQPQHF.